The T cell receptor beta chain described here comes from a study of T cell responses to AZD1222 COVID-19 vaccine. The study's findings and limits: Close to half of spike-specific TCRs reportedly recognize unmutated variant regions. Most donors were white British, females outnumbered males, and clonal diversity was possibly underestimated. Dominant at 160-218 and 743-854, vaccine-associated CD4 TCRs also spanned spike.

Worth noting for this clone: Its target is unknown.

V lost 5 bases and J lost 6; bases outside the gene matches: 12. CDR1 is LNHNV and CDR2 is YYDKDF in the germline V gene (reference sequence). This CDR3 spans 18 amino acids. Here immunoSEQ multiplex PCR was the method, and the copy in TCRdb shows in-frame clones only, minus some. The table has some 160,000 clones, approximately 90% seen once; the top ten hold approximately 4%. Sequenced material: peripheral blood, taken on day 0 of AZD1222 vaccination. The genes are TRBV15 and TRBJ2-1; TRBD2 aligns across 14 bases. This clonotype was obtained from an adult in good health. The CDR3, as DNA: TGTGCCACCAGCGAGACTAGCGGGAGGGCCGGGACCCCCAATGAGCAGTTCTTC. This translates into CATSETSGRAGTPNEQFF.